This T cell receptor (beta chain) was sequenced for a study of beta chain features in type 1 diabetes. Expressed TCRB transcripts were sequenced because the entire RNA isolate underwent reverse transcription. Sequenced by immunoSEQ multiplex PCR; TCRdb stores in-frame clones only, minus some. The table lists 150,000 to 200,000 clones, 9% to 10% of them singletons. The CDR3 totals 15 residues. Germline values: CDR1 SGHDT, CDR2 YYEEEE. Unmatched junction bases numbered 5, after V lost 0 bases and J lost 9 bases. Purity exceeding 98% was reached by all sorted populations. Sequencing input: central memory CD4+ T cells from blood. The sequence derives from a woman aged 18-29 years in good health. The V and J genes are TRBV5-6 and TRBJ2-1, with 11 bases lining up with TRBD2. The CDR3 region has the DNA TGTGCCAGCAGCTTGGGTTTAGCGGGAGGGAGTGAGCAGTTCTTC. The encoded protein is CASSLGLAGGSEQFF. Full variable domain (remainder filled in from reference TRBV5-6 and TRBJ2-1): DAGVTQSPTHLIKTRGQQVTLRCSPKSGHDTVSWYQQALGQGPQFIFQYYEEEERQRGNFPDRFSGHQFPNYSSELNVNALLLGDSALYLCASSLGLAGGSEQFFGPGTRLTVL.